This T cell receptor (beta chain) was profiled in a study of blood T cell repertoires in COVID-19. Across the study: Samples came from the United States, Italy and Spain, spanning acute and convalescent COVID-19. PBMCs, B-cell-depleted T cells, or T cells provided the cDNA or gDNA that made up the material.

In the authors' workflow: Amplification of reference gene primers provided the estimated nucleated cell counts. The method was immunoSEQ multiplex PCR; TCRdb's version includes in-frame clones alone and lacks a portion of them. The V and J calls and clone size come from that table; D and trimming were worked out from the DNA. The sample has about 230,000 clones; over 80% are singletons. This clone came up a few times. Between the trimmed V and J ends, which lost 0 bases and 7 bases, there was a span of 9 bases. Per the germline V gene, CDR1 is MGHRA and CDR2 is YSYEKL. The CDR3 length is 14 residues. The chain employs TRBV4-1 and TRBJ1-4, with D unresolved. The origin of this receptor is a woman between 65 and 79 years old with active or convalescent COVID-19. Sequencing was done on a sample of peripheral blood. As DNA, the CDR3 is TGCGCCAGCAGCCAAGATCAGGTTGGTGAAAAACTGTTTTTT. Translated: CASSQDQVGEKLFF.